This T cell receptor beta chain derives from a study of T cells after yellow fever vaccination. Synthesis of TCR cDNA relied on 5'RACE template switching, which attached a universal primer site and UMIs. TCRdb independently ran MiXCR on the 5' RACE reads; one entry per CDR3 protein. The data show 310,000 or so distinct CDR3 sequences, around 7.3% seen once. A remark on this clonotype: The antigen is not known.

The V gene lost 7 bases and the J gene lost 1 base, with 17 bases spanning the gap. Germline V gene sequence: CDR1 ENHRY, CDR2 SYGVKD. The CDR3 consists of 15 residues. General study results and limits: In post-booster samples, most primary-vaccination clones reappeared (approximately 95% CD4, roughly 89% CD8). Weaker, the secondary response had a peak occurring faster, on day 5 versus 15.

The clonotype originates from a man aged 18 to 30 who received the YFV17D yellow fever vaccine. The chain is built from TRBV10-3 and TRBJ2-7; D is undetermined. The starting material was PBMCs, obtained about 41 days after the first yellow fever vaccination. The CDR3 DNA sequence: TGTGCCATCATGGAGCCCCTCTATGATTCCTACGAGCAGTACTTC. Translated, it gives CAIMEPLYDSYEQYF.